The rows below give T cell receptor beta chains drawn from one sample of a study of shared clonotypes between healthy human individuals. TCRdb keeps only in-frame clones here, not all; method: immunoSEQ multiplex PCR. Among 2 million to 2.5 million clones listed, approximately 95% were seen once. Sequenced: naive CD4+ T cells from PBMCs. These receptors all come from a man aged 18 to 29 in good health. Some clones in this sample may be carry-over from other donors' samples. The conserved cysteine and the conserved F or W are not part of the CDR3 here.

v_call	cdr3_length	cdr3_aa
TRBV6-5	11	ASRPWGPGELF
TRBV4-2	14	ASSQEGELGGNTIY
TRBV6-1	15	ASSDRGQGRFEYEQY
TRBV2	12	ASSERNSNQPQH
TRBV7-2	14	ASSPRPGFSNQPQH
TRBV4-3	14	ASSLMGQGVPDTQY
TRBV5-1	14	ASSILLQGTNTEAF
TRBV7-6	14	ASSARDRGRLSGYT
TRBV9	13	ASSGYLGPGNTIY
TRBV5-5	12	ASSPSSGSGEQY
TRBV19	14	ASSKRTSGSGYEQF
TRBV28	14	ASSITGTTVNQPQH
TRBV14	14	ASSRYRGAGTGELF
TRBV28	18	ASSYLTGLAGALAKNIQY
TRBV7-3	14	ASSLGGGWNTGELF
TRBV11-1	12	ASSLTRGGREQY
TRBV19	13	ASGTVDASTDTQY
TRBV19	11	ASSSPLSLEQY
TRBV25-1	12	ASSEQMNTGELF
TRBV7-3	11	ASSPQRDTEAF
TRBV30	10	AWSRFLDEQF
TRBV29-1	14	SVVFGRLGRIYEQY
TRBV5-4	11	ASSFGGTDTQY
TRBV19	12	ASSIQPRTGELF
TRBV7-9	13	ASSRVRSSYNEQF
TRBV5-1	13	ASSFAGGINTEAF
TRBV18	10	ASSPLNTEAF
TRBV6-1	12	ASSERPSYNEQF
TRBV30	12	AWGGWSSGNTIY
TRBV7-2	15	ASSLFGQGRGNQPQH
TRBV7-8	17	ASSSAGQEDLLSNQPQH
TRBV5-6	10	ASSRQFGELF
TRBV6-6	14	ASSQTGALSGNTIY
TRBV7-9	10	ASSFTGDTQY
TRBV5-1	13	ASSLMGRGEDGYT
TRBV10-3	11	AISGQNTGELF
TRBV21-1	12	ASSKARGLYEQY
TRBV7-9	13	ASSRGAGSNQPQH
TRBV10-1	13	ASIRTSGSGDTQY
TRBV6-4	11	ASSDQPGNTIY
TRBV2	12	ASSLEGGYNEQF
TRBV2	11	ATHRGRNNEQF
TRBV9	13	ASSPWGTPPGEVH
TRBV7-9	15	ASSSPVGPRAKNIQY
TRBV7-2	13	ASSLGRDSYNEQF
TRBV5-1	14	ASSSAPNRGTDTQY
TRBV4-1	14	ASSQDATGPYYEQY
TRBV2	11	ASGPTGVGTQY
TRBV28	11	ASSIAGRYGYT
TRBV18	13	ASAQGMSGLYEQY
TRBV7-2	11	ASSLRLGYEQY
TRBV25-1	13	ASSGTRLITDTQY
TRBV10-3	13	AISEFGGEGYEQY
TRBV5-1	13	ASSAWTSVREEQY
TRBV9	11	ASKVGGGYGYT
TRBV5-1	11	ASSWGSEETQY
TRBV18	13	ASSPLGESENIQY
TRBV28	13	ASTRLGPKSYEQY
TRBV29-1	15	SEHRAGGPINTDTQY